This T cell receptor beta chain was observed in a study of shared clonotypes between healthy human individuals. With respect to this clone: Its antigen is undetermined.

There are 14 residues in the CDR3. The V and J ends lost 8 bases and 12 bases respectively, with 26 bases between them. Germline CDR1 is GTSNPN and CDR2 is SVGIG (reference sequence). Approximately 90 million PBMCs went into genomic DNA for unsorted samples. The genomic DNA of each subset was split evenly across several immunoSEQ plates. TCRdb keeps only in-frame clones here, not all; method: immunoSEQ multiplex PCR. The sample has about 510,000 clones; more than 65% are singletons. Study-wide findings and caveats: Exclusively blood specimens were collected; tissue repertoires likely differ.

V gene TRBV30 combines with J gene TRBJ1-3; possibly TRBD1 for D (6 bases). Sample: PBMCs. This sequence originates from a middle-aged woman in good health. Some clones in this sample may be carry-over from other donors' samples. The CDR3 loop is CAGGWTTFSQNIYF. The CDR3, as DNA: TGTGCCGGGGGCTGGACAACGTTTTCTCAGAACATATATTTT. The whole variable domain, remainder taken from reference TRBV30 and TRBJ1-3, is SQTIHQWPATLVQPVGSPLSLECTVEGTSNPNLYWYRQAAGRGLQLLFYSVGIGQISSEVPQNLSASRPQDRQFILSSKKLLLSDSGFYLCAGGWTTFSQNIYFGEGSWLTVV.